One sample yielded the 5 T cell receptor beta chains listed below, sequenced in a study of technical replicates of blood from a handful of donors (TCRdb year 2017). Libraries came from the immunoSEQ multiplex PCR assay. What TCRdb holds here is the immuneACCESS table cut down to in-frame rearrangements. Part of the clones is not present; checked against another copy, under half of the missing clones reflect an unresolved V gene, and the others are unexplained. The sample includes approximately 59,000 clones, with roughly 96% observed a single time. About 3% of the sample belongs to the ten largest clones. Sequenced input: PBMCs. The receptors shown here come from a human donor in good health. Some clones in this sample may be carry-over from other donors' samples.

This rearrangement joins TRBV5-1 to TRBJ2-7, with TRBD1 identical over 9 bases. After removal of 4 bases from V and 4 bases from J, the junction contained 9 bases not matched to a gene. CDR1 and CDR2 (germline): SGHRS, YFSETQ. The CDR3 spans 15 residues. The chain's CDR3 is CASSRTGAETYEQYF. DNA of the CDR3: TGCGCCAGCAGCCGGACAGGGGCAGAAACGTACGAGCAGTACTTC.

The CDR3 is CASSSLPGTGRQETQYF. Written as DNA, the CDR3 is TGCGCCAGCAGCTCTCTTCCCGGGACAGGGAGGCAAGAGACCCAGTACTTC. The V call is TRBV5-1, the J call TRBJ2-5, with 9 bases identical to TRBD1. The V segment lost 3 bases and the J segment 2 bases; nucleotides outside the gene matches: 11. From germline, CDR1 is SGHRS and CDR2 YFSETQ. The CDR3 loop spans 17 amino acids.

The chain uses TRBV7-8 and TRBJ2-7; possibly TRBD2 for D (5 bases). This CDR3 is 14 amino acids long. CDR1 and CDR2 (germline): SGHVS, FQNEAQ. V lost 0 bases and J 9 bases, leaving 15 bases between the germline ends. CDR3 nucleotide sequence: TGTGCCAGCAGCTTAGCGGCAGACTACGATGGGCAGTACTTC. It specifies CASSLAADYDGQYF.

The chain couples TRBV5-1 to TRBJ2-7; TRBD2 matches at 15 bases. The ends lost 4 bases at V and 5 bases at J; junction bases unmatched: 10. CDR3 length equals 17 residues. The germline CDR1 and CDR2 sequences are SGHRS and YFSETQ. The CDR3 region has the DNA TGCGCCAGCAGCACCGGACTAGCGGGAGGGCCGATCCACGAGCAGTACTTC. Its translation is CASSTGLAGGPIHEQYF. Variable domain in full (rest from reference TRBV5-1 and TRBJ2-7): KAGVTQTPRYLIKTRGQQVTLSCSPISGHRSVSWYQQTPGQGLQFLFEYFSETQRNKGNFPGRFSGRQFSNSRSEMNVSTLELGDSALYLCASSTGLAGGPIHEQYFGPGTRLTVT.

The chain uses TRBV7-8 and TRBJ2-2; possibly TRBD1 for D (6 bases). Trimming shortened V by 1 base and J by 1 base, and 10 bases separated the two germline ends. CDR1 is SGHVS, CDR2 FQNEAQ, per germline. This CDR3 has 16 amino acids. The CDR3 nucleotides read TGTGCCAGCAGCTTAGGTCGACAGGAGAACACCGGGGAGCTGTTTTTT. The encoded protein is CASSLGRQENTGELFF. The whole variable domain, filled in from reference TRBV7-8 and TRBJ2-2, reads GAGVSQSPRYKVAKRGQDVALRCDPISGHVSLFWYQQALGQGPEFLTYFQNEAQLDKSGLPSDRFFAERPEGSVSTLKIQRTQQEDSAVYLCASSLGRQENTGELFFGEGSRLTVL.